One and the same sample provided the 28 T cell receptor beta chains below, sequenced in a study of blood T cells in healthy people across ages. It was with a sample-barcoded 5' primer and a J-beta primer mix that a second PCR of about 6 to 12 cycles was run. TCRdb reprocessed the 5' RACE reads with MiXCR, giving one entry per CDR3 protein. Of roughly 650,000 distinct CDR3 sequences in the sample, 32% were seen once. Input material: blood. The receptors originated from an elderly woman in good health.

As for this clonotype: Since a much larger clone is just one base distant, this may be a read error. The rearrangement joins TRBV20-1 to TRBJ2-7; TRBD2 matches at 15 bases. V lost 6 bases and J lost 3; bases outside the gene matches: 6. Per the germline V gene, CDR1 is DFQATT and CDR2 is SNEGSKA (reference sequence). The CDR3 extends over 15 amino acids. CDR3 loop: CSAETGLAGGYEQYF. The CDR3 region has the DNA TGCAGTGCCGAGACGGGACTAGCGGGGGGCTACGAGCAGTACTTC.

The DNA of the CDR3 is TGCAGTGCTATAAAGGGGCTAGCGGGAGCCGATGAGCAGTTCTTC. Residues: CSAIKGLAGADEQFF. J is TRBJ2-1 and V is TRBV20-1; 10 bases are a match to TRBD2. The CDR3 consists of 15 residues. Trimming at V came to 4 bases and at J to 8 bases, leaving 11 bases not matched to a gene. The germline gives CDR1 DFQATT, CDR2 SNEGSKA (reference sequence).

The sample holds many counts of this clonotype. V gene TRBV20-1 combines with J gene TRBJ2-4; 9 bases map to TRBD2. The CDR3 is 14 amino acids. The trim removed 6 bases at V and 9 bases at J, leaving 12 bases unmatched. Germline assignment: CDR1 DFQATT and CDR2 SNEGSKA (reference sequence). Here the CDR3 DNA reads TGCAGTGCCGAATCGCGGGGGGGCCGCGGCATTCAGTACTTC. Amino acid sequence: CSAESRGGRGIQYF.

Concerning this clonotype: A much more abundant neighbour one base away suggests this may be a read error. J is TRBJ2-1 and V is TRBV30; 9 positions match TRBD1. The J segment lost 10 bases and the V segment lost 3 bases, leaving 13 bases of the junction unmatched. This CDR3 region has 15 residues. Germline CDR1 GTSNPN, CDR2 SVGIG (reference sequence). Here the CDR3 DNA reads TGTGCCTGGAGCTACCCGGGACAGGGTATCTACGAGCAGTTCTTC. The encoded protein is CAWSYPGQGIYEQFF.

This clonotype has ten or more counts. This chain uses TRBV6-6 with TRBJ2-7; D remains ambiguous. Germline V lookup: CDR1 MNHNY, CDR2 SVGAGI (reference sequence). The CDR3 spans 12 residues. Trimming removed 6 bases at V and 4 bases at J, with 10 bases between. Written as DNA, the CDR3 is TGTGCCAGCAGCTCCTTTTATTACGAGCAGTACTTC. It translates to CASSSFYYEQYF.

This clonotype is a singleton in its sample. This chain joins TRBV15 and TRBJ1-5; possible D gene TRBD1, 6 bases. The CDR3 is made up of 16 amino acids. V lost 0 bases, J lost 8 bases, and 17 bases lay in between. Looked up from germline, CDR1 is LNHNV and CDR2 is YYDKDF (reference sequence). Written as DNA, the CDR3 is TGTGCCACCAGCAGAGATGGGGGTGGGAGGGGGAAGCCCCAGCATTTT. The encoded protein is CATSRDGGGRGKPQHF.

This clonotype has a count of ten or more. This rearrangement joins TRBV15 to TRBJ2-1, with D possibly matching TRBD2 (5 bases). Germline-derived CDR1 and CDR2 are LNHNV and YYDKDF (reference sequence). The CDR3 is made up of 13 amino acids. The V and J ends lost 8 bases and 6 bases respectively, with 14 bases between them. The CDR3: CATRVGLANEQFF. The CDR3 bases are TGTGCCACCCGCGTGGGTCTAGCCAATGAGCAGTTCTTC.

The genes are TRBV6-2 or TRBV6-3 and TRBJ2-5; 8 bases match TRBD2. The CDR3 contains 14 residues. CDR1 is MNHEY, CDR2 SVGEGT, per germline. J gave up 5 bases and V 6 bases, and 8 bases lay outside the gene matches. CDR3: CASSRAGADETQYF. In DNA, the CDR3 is TGTGCCAGCAGCCGAGCGGGAGCAGATGAGACCCAGTACTTC.

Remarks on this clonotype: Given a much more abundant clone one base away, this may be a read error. The CDR3 spells CASGVSGTVETQYF. DNA for the CDR3: TGTGCTAGTGGTGTATCCGGGACGGTCGAGACCCAGTACTTC. The chain recombines TRBV12-5 with TRBJ2-5; tentatively, D is TRBD1 or TRBD2 (5 bases each). Germline V lookup: CDR1 LGHNT, CDR2 FRNRAP. The CDR3 covers 14 residues. V lost 5 bases and J 5 bases, leaving 15 bases between the germline ends.

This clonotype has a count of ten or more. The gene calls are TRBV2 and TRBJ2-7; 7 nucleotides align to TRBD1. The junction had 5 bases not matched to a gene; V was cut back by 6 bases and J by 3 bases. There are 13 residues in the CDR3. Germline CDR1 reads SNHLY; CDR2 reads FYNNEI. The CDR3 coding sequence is TGTGCCAGCAGGGGGGCAGGGGGCTACGAGCAGTACTTC. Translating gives CASRGAGGYEQYF.

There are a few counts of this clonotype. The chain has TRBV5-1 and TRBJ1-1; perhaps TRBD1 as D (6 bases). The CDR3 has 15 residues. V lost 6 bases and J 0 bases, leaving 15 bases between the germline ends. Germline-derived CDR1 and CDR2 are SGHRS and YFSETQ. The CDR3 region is CASKLYGTMNTEAFF. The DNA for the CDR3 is TGCGCCAGCAAGCTTTACGGGACAATGAACACTGAAGCTTTCTTT.

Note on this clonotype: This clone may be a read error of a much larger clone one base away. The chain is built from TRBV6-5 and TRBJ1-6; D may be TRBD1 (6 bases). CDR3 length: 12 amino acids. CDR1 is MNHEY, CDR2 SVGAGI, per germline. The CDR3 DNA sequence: TGTGACAGCCGGGGGCTTGGTTCACCCCTCCACTTT. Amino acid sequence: CDSRGLGSPLHF.

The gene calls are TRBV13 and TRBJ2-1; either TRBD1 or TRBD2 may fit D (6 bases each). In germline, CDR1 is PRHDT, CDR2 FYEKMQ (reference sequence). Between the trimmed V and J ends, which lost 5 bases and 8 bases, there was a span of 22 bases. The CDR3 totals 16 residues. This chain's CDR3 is CASSPGDGGLGDEQFF. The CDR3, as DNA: TGTGCCAGCAGCCCAGGGGACGGGGGCCTCGGAGATGAGCAGTTCTTC. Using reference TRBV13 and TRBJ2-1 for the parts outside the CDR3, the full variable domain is AAGVIQSPRHLIKEKRETATLKCYPIPRHDTVYWYQQGPGQDPQFLISFYEKMQSDKGSIPDRFSAQQFSDYHSELNMSSLELGDSALYFCASSPGDGGLGDEQFFGPGTRLTVL.

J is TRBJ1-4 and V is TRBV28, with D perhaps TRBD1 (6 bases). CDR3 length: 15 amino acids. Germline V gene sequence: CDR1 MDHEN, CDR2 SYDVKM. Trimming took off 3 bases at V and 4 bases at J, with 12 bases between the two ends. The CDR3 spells CASSLRQAFNEKLFF. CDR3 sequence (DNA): TGTGCCAGCAGTTTGAGACAGGCCTTTAATGAAAAACTGTTTTTT. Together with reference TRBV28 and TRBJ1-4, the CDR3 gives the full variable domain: DVKVTQSSRYLVKRTGEKVFLECVQDMDHENMFWYRQDPGLGLRLIYFSYDVKMKEKGDIPEGYSVSREKKERFSLILESASTNQTSMYLCASSLRQAFNEKLFFGSGTQLSVL.

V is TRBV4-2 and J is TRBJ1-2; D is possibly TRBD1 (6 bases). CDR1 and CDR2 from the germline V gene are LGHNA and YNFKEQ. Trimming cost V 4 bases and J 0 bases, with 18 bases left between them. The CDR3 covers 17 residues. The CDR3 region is CASSPTAGGGTNYGYTF. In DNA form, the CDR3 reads TGTGCCAGCAGCCCGACGGCGGGAGGGGGGACTAACTATGGCTACACCTTC.

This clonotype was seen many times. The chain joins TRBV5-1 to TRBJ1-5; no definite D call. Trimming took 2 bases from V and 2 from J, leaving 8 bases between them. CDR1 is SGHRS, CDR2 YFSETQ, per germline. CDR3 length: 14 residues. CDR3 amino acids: CASSFGEGNQPQHF. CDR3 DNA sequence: TGCGCCAGCAGCTTTGGGGAGGGCAATCAGCCCCAGCATTTT.

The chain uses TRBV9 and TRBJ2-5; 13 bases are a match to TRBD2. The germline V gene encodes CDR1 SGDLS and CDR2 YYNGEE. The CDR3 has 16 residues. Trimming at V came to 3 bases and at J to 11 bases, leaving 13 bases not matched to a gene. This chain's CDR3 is CASSAITSGGAHEQYF. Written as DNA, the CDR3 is TGTGCCAGCAGCGCCATTACTAGCGGGGGGGCCCATGAGCAGTACTTC.

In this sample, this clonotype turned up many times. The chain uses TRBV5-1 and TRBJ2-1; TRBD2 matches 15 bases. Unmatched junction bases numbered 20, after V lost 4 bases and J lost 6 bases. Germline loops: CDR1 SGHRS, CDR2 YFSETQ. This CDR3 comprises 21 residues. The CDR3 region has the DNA TGCGCCAGCAGCCCGCAGGGGACAGCGGGACTAGCGGGGGGTAACGGCAATGAGCAGTTCTTC. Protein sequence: CASSPQGTAGLAGGNGNEQFF.

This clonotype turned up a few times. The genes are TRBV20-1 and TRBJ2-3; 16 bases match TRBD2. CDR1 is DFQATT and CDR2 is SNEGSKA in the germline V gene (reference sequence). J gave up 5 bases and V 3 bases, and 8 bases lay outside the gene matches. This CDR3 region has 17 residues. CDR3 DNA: TGCAGTGCTAGGGGGGGACTAGCGGGGGGGCAGGGAGATACGCAGTATTTT. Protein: CSARGGLAGGQGDTQYF.

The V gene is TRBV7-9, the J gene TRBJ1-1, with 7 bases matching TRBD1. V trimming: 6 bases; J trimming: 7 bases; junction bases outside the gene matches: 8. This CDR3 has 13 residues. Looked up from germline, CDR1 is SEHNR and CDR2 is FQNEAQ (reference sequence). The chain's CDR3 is CASSPGGVLEAFF. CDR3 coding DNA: TGTGCCAGCAGTCCAGGGGGGGTCCTTGAAGCTTTCTTT.

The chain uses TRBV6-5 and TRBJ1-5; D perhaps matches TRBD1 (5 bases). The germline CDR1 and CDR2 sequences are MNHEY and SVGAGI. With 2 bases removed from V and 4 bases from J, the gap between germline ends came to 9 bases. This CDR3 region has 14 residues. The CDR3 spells CASSYGAGNQPQHF. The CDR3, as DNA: TGTGCCAGCAGTTACGGGGCAGGGAATCAGCCCCAGCATTTT.

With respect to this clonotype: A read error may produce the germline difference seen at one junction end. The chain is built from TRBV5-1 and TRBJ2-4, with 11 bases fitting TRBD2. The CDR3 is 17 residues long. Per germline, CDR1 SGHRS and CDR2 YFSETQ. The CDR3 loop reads CASSWATSGVYKNNQYF. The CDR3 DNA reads TGCGCCAGCAGCTGGGCGACTAGCGGGGTTTACAAAAACAATCAGTACTTC.

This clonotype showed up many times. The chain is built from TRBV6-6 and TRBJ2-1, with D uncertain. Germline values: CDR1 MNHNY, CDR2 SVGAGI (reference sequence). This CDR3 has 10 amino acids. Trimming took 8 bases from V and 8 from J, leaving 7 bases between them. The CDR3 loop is CASGFDEQFF. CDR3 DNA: TGTGCCAGCGGTTTCGATGAGCAGTTCTTC.

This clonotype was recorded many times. CDR3 in DNA: TGTGCCAGCAGTTTCGGGGGCTCTAGCACAGATACGCAGTATTTT. It yields the protein CASSFGGSSTDTQYF. This rearrangement joins TRBV12-3 or TRBV12-4 to TRBJ2-3; D assignment may be TRBD1 or TRBD2 (6 bases each). This CDR3 is 15 amino acids long. Trimming stripped 3 bases from V and 0 bases from J, with 10 bases between.

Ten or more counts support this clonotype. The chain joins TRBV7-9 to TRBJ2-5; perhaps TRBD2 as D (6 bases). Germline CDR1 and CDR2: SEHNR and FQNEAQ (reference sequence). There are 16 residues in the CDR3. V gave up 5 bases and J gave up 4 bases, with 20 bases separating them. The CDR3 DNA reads TGTGCCAGCAGCCCACCGGTCCTAGCGCAGGGAGAGACCCAGTACTTC. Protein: CASSPPVLAQGETQYF.

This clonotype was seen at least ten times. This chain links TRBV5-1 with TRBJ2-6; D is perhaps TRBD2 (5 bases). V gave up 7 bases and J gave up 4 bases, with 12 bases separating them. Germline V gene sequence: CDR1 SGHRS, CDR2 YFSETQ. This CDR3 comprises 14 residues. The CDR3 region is CASALPGGANVLTF. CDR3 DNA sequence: TGCGCCAGCGCCCTCCCGGGAGGGGCCAACGTCCTGACTTTC.

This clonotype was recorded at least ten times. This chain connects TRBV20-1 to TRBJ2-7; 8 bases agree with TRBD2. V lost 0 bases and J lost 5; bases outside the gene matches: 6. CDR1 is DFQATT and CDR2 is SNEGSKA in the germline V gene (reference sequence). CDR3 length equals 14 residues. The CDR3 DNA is TGCAGTGCTAGAGATCCGGGAGGGCTCGACGAGCAGTACTTC. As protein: CSARDPGGLDEQYF.

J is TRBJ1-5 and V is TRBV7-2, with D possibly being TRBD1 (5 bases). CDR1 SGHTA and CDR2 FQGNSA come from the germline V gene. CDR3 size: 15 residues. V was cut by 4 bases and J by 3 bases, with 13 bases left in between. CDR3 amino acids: CASSSRQGSNQPQHF. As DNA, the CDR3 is TGTGCCAGCAGCTCAAGGCAGGGCTCCAATCAGCCCCAGCATTTT. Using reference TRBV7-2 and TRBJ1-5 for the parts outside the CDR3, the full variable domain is GAGVSQSPSNKVTEKGKDVELRCDPISGHTALYWYRQSLGQGLEFLIYFQGNSAPDKSGLPSDRFSAERTGGSVSTLTIQRTQQEDSAVYLCASSSRQGSNQPQHFGDGTRLSIL.